Presented here are 24 T cell receptor beta chains from one specimen sequenced in a study of cytomegalovirus exposure and HLA in healthy donors. PCR involved 60 Vbeta and 13 Jbeta primers. Clones were read by immunoSEQ multiplex PCR, and TCRdb kept only the in-frame ones, dropping some. The sample has some 150,000 clones, 64% seen once. The sample consisted of PBMCs. All receptors derive from a woman aged 40 to 50 in good health and CMV-seronegative.

In nucleotides, the CDR3 is TGTGCCAGCAGCGTAGGAGGGGGACAGAACTATGGCTACACCTTC. It specifies CASSVGGGQNYGYTF. V and J are TRBV9 and TRBJ1-2, with TRBD1 identical over 7 bases. The CDR3 contains 15 residues. V gave up 0 bases and J gave up 2 bases; unmatched junction bases: 4. Per germline, CDR1 SGDLS and CDR2 YYNGEE.

The V call is TRBV19, the J call TRBJ1-2, with D possibly matching TRBD1 (6 bases). V lost 3 bases and J 6 bases, leaving 17 bases between the germline ends. Germline CDR1 LNHDA, CDR2 SQIVND (reference sequence). The CDR3 runs 15 residues. CDR3 residues: CASSMGRGLPDGYTF. The CDR3 DNA is TGTGCCAGTAGTATGGGCAGGGGCCTTCCTGATGGCTACACCTTC.

This rearrangement joins TRBV7-9 to TRBJ2-4; 8 bases are a match to TRBD1. The CDR3 loop spans 15 amino acids. Per the germline V gene, CDR1 is SEHNR and CDR2 is FQNEAQ (reference sequence). Trimming took 6 bases from V and 5 from J; bases not matched to a gene: 9. The CDR3 here is CASSSLQGGENIQYF. The CDR3 DNA reads TGTGCCAGCAGTTCATTACAGGGGGGAGAAAACATTCAGTACTTC.

The V and J genes are TRBV27 and TRBJ1-6; D might be TRBD1 (5 bases). The CDR3 runs to 14 residues. Between the trimmed V and J ends, which lost 2 bases and 7 bases, there was a span of 9 bases. CDR1 is MNHEY, CDR2 SMNVEV, per germline (reference sequence). CDR3 amino acids: CASSLAQGNSPLHF. The DNA for the CDR3 is TGTGCCAGCAGTTTAGCTCAGGGAAATTCACCCCTCCACTTT.

The rearrangement links TRBV10-3 to TRBJ2-7; possibly TRBD1 for D (5 bases). The CDR3 has 14 residues. Looked up from germline, CDR1 is ENHRY and CDR2 is SYGVKD. Trimming pared 0 bases from V and 2 bases from J, leaving 8 bases between. The CDR3: CAISESGAAYEQYF. CDR3 nucleotide sequence: TGTGCCATCAGTGAGTCAGGGGCAGCCTACGAGCAGTACTTC.

There are a few counts of this clone. The chain employs TRBV10-3 and TRBJ1-5; possibly TRBD1 for D (6 bases). V gave up 0 bases and J gave up 4 bases, with 10 bases separating them. The CDR3 sequence is 15 residues long. The germline gives CDR1 ENHRY, CDR2 SYGVKD. In DNA, the CDR3 is TGTGCCATCAGTGAGTCCTTACAGGGAAATCAGCCCCAGCATTTT. Its translation: CAISESLQGNQPQHF.

The V and J genes are TRBV29-1 and TRBJ2-7, with 8 bases lining up with TRBD1. Unmatched junction bases numbered 5, after V lost 3 bases and J lost 1 base. The length of the CDR3 is 14 residues. From germline, CDR1 is SQVTM and CDR2 ANQGSEA. CDR3 loop: CSVDPGTGSYEQYF. CDR3 DNA: TGCAGCGTTGACCCAGGGACAGGATCCTACGAGCAGTACTTC.

V and J are TRBV6-1 and TRBJ1-6; 7 positions agree with TRBD1. The length of the CDR3 is 13 residues. CDR1 and CDR2 (germline): MNHNS, SASEGT. The V segment lost 10 bases and the J segment 7 bases; nucleotides outside the gene matches: 7. CDR3 sequence reads: CATKTGRNSPLHF. DNA for the CDR3: TGTGCCACCAAGACAGGGAGGAATTCACCCCTCCACTTT.

The chain employs TRBV5-1 and TRBJ2-5, with 12 bases matching TRBD1. Trimming at V came to 5 bases and at J to 2 bases, leaving 10 bases not matched to a gene. Germline lookup yields CDR1 SGHRS and CDR2 YFSETQ. There are 17 residues in the CDR3. CDR3 sequence reads: CASRPGQGAMAQETQYF. The CDR3 DNA sequence: TGCGCCAGCAGGCCGGGACAGGGGGCAATGGCTCAAGAGACCCAGTACTTC.

This clone was observed once. The chain joins TRBV2 to TRBJ1-5; D not resolved. CDR3 size: 13 residues. Germline loops: CDR1 SNHLY, CDR2 FYNNEI. CDR3 bases: TGTGCAGGAGCCGAGTATAGCAATCAGCCCCAGCATTTT. It encodes CAGAEYSNQPQHF.

V is TRBV7-8 and J is TRBJ2-2; the match to TRBD1 covers 11 bases. V gave up 1 base and J gave up 8 bases; unmatched junction bases: 6. The CDR3 totals 16 residues. CDR1 SGHVS and CDR2 FQNEAQ come from the germline V gene. CDR3 nucleotides: TGTGCCAGCAGCTTAGTTAGGACAGGGGGCCGAGGGGAGCTGTTTTTT. Its protein is CASSLVRTGGRGELFF.

This clone has more than one count but fewer than ten. The chain links TRBV9 to TRBJ1-6; D possibly corresponds to TRBD1 (5 bases). Germline-derived CDR1 and CDR2 are SGDLS and YYNGEE. The germline V and J ends were trimmed by 3 bases and 8 bases, with 15 bases remaining between them. The CDR3 length is 15 residues. The CDR3 DNA reads TGTGCCAGCAGCGCACAGGTCGGTAGAGATTCACCCCTCCACTTT. The encoded protein is CASSAQVGRDSPLHF.

The genes are TRBV6-6 and TRBJ1-1, with 7 bases that match TRBD1. V lost 8 bases, J lost 7 bases, and 4 bases stayed unmatched. The CDR3 sequence is 11 residues long. The germline V gene encodes CDR1 MNHNY and CDR2 SVGAGI (reference sequence). CDR3 coding DNA: TGTGCCAGCCAGAGACAGGGTGAAGCTTTCTTT. Amino acids: CASQRQGEAFF.

The chain links TRBV19 to TRBJ1-1, with D perhaps TRBD1 (5 bases). CDR1 is LNHDA and CDR2 is SQIVND in the germline V gene (reference sequence). This CDR3 has 14 amino acids. V was clipped by 8 bases and J by 3 bases, with 16 bases between them. The CDR3 is CASGPLRGDTEAFF. The CDR3 DNA reads as TGTGCCAGTGGGCCATTGCGGGGGGACACTGAAGCTTTCTTT.

The chain is built from TRBV7-2 and TRBJ1-6; weak D call: TRBD1 (6 bases). V lost 3 bases and J lost 6, with 15 bases in between. Per germline, CDR1 SGHTA and CDR2 FQGNSA. This CDR3 is built from 16 residues. The CDR3, as DNA: TGTGCCAGCAGCTTGACCTTCAGGGGTTCTAATTCACCCCTCCACTTT. This codes for CASSLTFRGSNSPLHF.

The J gene is TRBJ2-3, the V gene TRBV11-2; 8 nucleotides agree with TRBD1. The germline V gene encodes CDR1 SGHAT and CDR2 FQNNGV. The length of the CDR3 is 16 residues. Losses at the gene ends were 5 bases for V and 2 bases for J; bases not matched to a gene: 9. CDR3 nucleotide sequence: TGTGCCAGCAGCCCCGGACAGGGTGCCCCCACAGATACGCAGTATTTT. Translated: CASSPGQGAPTDTQYF.

The chain joins TRBV20-1 to TRBJ1-2; D perhaps matches TRBD1 (6 bases). The CDR3 runs 11 residues. Germline V lookup: CDR1 DFQATT, CDR2 SNEGSKA (reference sequence). With 1 base removed from V and 8 bases from J, the gap between germline ends came to 8 bases. The CDR3 protein is CSARGGQGYTF. CDR3 DNA sequence: TGCAGTGCTAGAGGGGGGCAGGGCTACACCTTC.

The chain links TRBV7-2 to TRBJ1-6, with 8 positions matching TRBD1. CDR1 and CDR2 from the germline V gene are SGHTA and FQGNSA. V lost 5 bases to trimming and J lost 7 bases; unmatched junction nucleotides: 4. The CDR3 loop spans 14 amino acids. CDR3 sequence: CASSGQGPNSPLHF. The CDR3, as DNA: TGTGCCAGCAGCGGACAGGGACCCAATTCACCCCTCCACTTT.

CDR3 in DNA: TGTGCCAGCAGTTTTGGTAGCGGAGACAATGAGCAGTTCTTC. Its protein is CASSFGSGDNEQFF. This rearrangement joins TRBV27 to TRBJ2-1; D is possibly TRBD2 (6 bases). From germline, CDR1 is MNHEY and CDR2 SMNVEV (reference sequence). Trimming removed 3 bases at V and 5 bases at J, with 11 bases between. CDR3 size: 14 residues.

This clone showed up just a few times. The rearrangement joins TRBV5-1 to TRBJ2-7; D possibly corresponds to TRBD1 (6 bases). CDR1 is SGHRS, CDR2 YFSETQ, per germline. Trimming removed 5 bases at V and 4 bases at J, with 13 bases between. The CDR3 length is 13 residues. CDR3 sequence: CASSSGTFYEQYF. The CDR3 DNA is TGCGCCAGCAGTTCCGGGACATTTTACGAGCAGTACTTC.

The V and J genes are TRBV5-8 and TRBJ1-1; 8 nucleotides match TRBD1. Germline CDR1 and CDR2: SGHTS and YDEGEE. The CDR3 extends over 16 amino acids. Trimming removed 4 bases from V and 1 base from J; junction bases left unmatched: 9. For the CDR3, the DNA is TGTGCCAGCAGCCCATACAGGGGGAATGCGAACACTGAAGCTTTCTTT. This gives the protein CASSPYRGNANTEAFF.

The chain couples TRBV30 to TRBJ2-5; the match to TRBD2 covers 10 bases. The trim removed 0 bases at V and 5 bases at J, leaving 9 bases unmatched. The CDR3 consists of 16 residues. Per the germline V gene, CDR1 is GTSNPN and CDR2 is SVGIG (reference sequence). CDR3 amino acids: CAWSVLASGGGETQYF. CDR3 nucleotides: TGTGCCTGGAGTGTACTGGCTAGCGGGGGCGGGGAGACCCAGTACTTC.

This chain uses TRBV2 with TRBJ2-3; maybe TRBD2 (6 bases). This CDR3 has 14 residues. Germline CDR1 SNHLY, CDR2 FYNNEI. The ends were cut back, 4 bases at V and 0 bases at J, with 8 bases in the middle. This CDR3 is CASSGRGSTDTQYF. DNA for the CDR3: TGTGCCAGCAGTGGGCGGGGCAGCACAGATACGCAGTATTTT. Based on the CDR3 plus reference TRBV2 and TRBJ2-3, the full variable domain is EPEVTQTPSHQVTQMGQEVILRCVPISNHLYFYWYRQILGQKVEFLVSFYNNEISEKSEIFDDQFSVERPDGSNFTLKIRSTKLEDSAMYFCASSGRGSTDTQYFGPGTRLTVL.

This clone was seen only a few times. The chain carries TRBV19 and TRBJ1-1; TRBD1 might be the D (5 bases). The CDR3 consists of 16 residues. Trimming took 7 bases from V and 1 from J, leaving 19 bases between them. Per the germline V gene, CDR1 is LNHDA and CDR2 is SQIVND (reference sequence). The CDR3 coding sequence is TGTGCCAGTACCTACCTTGGGAGGGGCCAGAACACTGAAGCTTTCTTT. This sequence encodes CASTYLGRGQNTEAFF. Combining the CDR3 with reference TRBV19 and TRBJ1-1 gives the whole variable domain DGGITQSPKYLFRKEGQNVTLSCEQNLNHDAMYWYRQDPGQGLRLIYYSQIVNDFQKGDIAEGYSVSREKKESFPLTVTSAQKNPTAFYLCASTYLGRGQNTEAFFGQGTRLTVV.